Detailed here is one T cell receptor beta chain. Its antigen is still unknown. The sample belongs to a study of cytomegalovirus exposure and HLA in healthy donors. Primers for the PCR totalled 60 Vbeta and 13 Jbeta. Here immunoSEQ multiplex PCR was the method, and the copy in TCRdb shows in-frame clones only, minus some. The sample carries 100,000 to 120,000 clones, approximately 72% recorded once. J lost 1 base, V lost 4 bases, and 6 bases had no gene match. Germline V gives CDR1 MNHEY, CDR2 SMNVEV (reference sequence). This CDR3 comprises 16 residues. Study findings and constraints: For TCR beta chains, V- and J-gene trimming was later linked to a missense DCLRE1C variant.

Sequencing input: PBMCs. The receptor was derived from a man aged 25-45 years in good health and CMV-seronegative. J is TRBJ2-2 and V is TRBV27; TRBD1 aligns across 7 bases. CDR3 nucleotide sequence: TGTGCCAGCAGTTCCACCGGGACAGTGAACACCGGGGAGCTGTTTTTT. Translation: CASSSTGTVNTGELFF.